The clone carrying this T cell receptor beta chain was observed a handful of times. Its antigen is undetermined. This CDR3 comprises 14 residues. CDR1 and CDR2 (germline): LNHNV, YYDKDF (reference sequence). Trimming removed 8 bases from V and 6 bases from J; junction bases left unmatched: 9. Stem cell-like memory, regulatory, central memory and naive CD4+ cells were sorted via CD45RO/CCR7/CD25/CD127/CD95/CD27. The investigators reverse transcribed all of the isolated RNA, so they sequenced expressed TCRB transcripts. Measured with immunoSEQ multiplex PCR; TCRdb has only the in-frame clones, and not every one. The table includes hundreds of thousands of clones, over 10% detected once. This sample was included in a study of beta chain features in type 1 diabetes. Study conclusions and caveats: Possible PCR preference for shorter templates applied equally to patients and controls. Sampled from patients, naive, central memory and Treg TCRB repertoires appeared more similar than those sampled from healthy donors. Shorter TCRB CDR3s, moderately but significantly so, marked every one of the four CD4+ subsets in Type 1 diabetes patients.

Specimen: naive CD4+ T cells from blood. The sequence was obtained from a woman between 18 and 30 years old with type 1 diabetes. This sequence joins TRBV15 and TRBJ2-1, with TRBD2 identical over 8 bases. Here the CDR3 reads CATGAGLVGNEQFF. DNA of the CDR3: TGTGCCACCGGAGCGGGACTAGTGGGCAATGAGCAGTTCTTC.